Listed here are 26 T cell receptor beta chains from one sample, sequenced in a study of regulatory T cells in long-lasting Graves disease. As for time point: newly diagnosed GD, antithyroid drugs for less than 3 months. TCR sequences were obtained from RNA taken from PBMCs. TCR beta libraries were built with iRepertoire HTBI primers and Arm-PCR of CDR3 regions. MiXCR was run by TCRdb on the multiplex PCR reads, yielding one entry per CDR3 protein. Here the sample spans about 420,000 distinct CDR3 sequences, 15% to 20% being singletons. These sequences were also reported in another study, on T cells in Graves' hyperthyroidism and ophthalmopathy.

This specimen was peripheral blood mononuclear cells (PBMCs), taken at new diagnosis, from a patient treated with antithyroid drugs. These receptors originate from a woman aged 18-29 years with Graves disease.

This clonotype was found many times. The genes are TRBV27 and TRBJ2-2; D is uncertain. CDR3 length: 14 residues. The V gene lost 6 bases and the J gene lost 0 bases, with 8 bases spanning the gap. Germline V lookup: CDR1 MNHEY, CDR2 SMNVEV (reference sequence). This CDR3 is CASRRQTNTGELFF. The CDR3 nucleotides are TGTGCCAGCAGGCGGCAGACGAACACCGGGGAGCTGTTTTTT.

This clonotype was counted many times. The chain couples TRBV15 to TRBJ2-1; D not resolved. Trimming cost V 9 bases and J 7 bases, with 16 bases left between them. Germline lookup yields CDR1 LNHNV and CDR2 YYDKDF (reference sequence). There are 13 residues in the CDR3. The CDR3 loop reads CATASGGMNEQFF. The CDR3 DNA follows: TGTGCCACTGCCTCGGGTGGGATGAATGAGCAGTTCTTC.

This chain connects TRBV6-1 to TRBJ2-6, with D hard to call. The CDR3 totals 13 residues. Between the trimmed V and J ends, which lost 8 bases and 2 bases, there was a span of 7 bases. CDR1 MNHNS and CDR2 SASEGT come from the germline V gene. CDR3 DNA sequence: TGTGCCAGCTGGGTAACTGGGGCCAACGTCCTGACTTTC. This gives the protein CASWVTGANVLTF.

Many counts were recorded for this clonotype. The chain couples TRBV7-3 to TRBJ2-1; D uncertain. V lost 3 bases and J lost 4, with 19 bases in between. This CDR3 is 17 amino acids long. Germline-derived CDR1 and CDR2 are SGHTA and FQGTGA. The CDR3 coding sequence is TGTGCCAGCAGCTTGGTTCCCGGGCAGGATTCGTACAATGAGCAGTTCTTC. Protein sequence: CASSLVPGQDSYNEQFF.

This clonotype was counted a few times. The chain links TRBV7-9 to TRBJ2-7; 8 bases match TRBD1. V gave up 6 bases and J gave up 6 bases; unmatched junction bases: 10. The CDR3 spans 14 residues. The germline V gene encodes CDR1 SEHNR and CDR2 FQNEAQ (reference sequence). Here the CDR3 DNA reads TGTGCCAGCAGTCGCCGACAGGGGTCTAGCGAGCAGTACTTC. Translated: CASSRRQGSSEQYF.

This clonotype appeared a few times. The J gene is TRBJ2-7, the V gene TRBV7-8; D remains unclear. Trimming took 1 base from V and 5 from J, leaving 9 bases between them. This CDR3 region has 13 residues. The V gene's germline CDR1 is SGHVS and CDR2 FQNEAQ. CDR3 coding DNA: TGTGCCAGCAGCTTAGTTACAACCGACGAGCAGTACTTC. Amino acid sequence: CASSLVTTDEQYF.

This clonotype has a handful of counts. This sequence joins TRBV6-5 and TRBJ2-2; 10 bases fit TRBD1. The ends lost 0 bases at V and 6 bases at J; junction bases unmatched: 4. This CDR3 spans 16 amino acids. Germline loops: CDR1 MNHEY, CDR2 SVGAGI. The CDR3 spells CASSYSGTGAAGELFF. CDR3 in DNA: TGTGCCAGCAGTTACTCGGGGACAGGGGCGGCCGGGGAGCTGTTTTTT.

This clonotype was picked up many times. The junction does not match germline at one end; this may be a read error. The chain joins TRBV28 to TRBJ2-5, with 7 bases that match TRBD1. The CDR3 consists of 14 residues. CDR1 MDHEN and CDR2 SYDVKM come from the germline V gene. CDR3 residues: CASTGGQVQETQCF. The CDR3, as DNA: TGTGCCAGCACCGGTGGACAGGTCCAAGAGACCCAGTGCTTC.

This clonotype was counted between two and nine times. The rearrangement uses TRBV6-2 or TRBV6-3 and TRBJ2-1; 8 nucleotides agree with TRBD2. CDR1 MNHEY and CDR2 SVGEGT come from the germline V gene. The CDR3 has 15 amino acids. J was trimmed by 3 bases and V by 6 bases; bases with no gene match: 7. In DNA, the CDR3 is TGTGCCAGCAGGAGAGCGGGAGCCGGCTACAATGAGCAGTTCTTC. This translates into CASRRAGAGYNEQFF.

The rearrangement uses TRBV7-2 and TRBJ2-5; D is unresolved. CDR1 is SGHTA and CDR2 is FQGNSA in the germline V gene. V shed 0 bases and J shed 1 base, with 9 bases lying between them. The CDR3 totals 15 residues. The CDR3 region is CASSLAGWPQETQYF. The CDR3 region has the DNA TGTGCCAGCAGCTTAGCGGGGTGGCCCCAAGAGACCCAGTACTTC.

This clonotype was detected a few times. The gene calls are TRBV20-1 and TRBJ2-2; 14 nucleotides agree with TRBD2. V was clipped by 0 bases and J by 6 bases; unmatched bases: 3. CDR1 and CDR2 (germline): DFQATT, SNEGSKA (reference sequence). The CDR3 covers 16 residues. The CDR3, as DNA: TGCAGTGCTAGAGAGAGACTAGCGGGAGGGTCCGGGGAGCTGTTTTTT. Amino acid sequence: CSARERLAGGSGELFF.

The chain is built from TRBV19 and TRBJ1-5; the match to TRBD1 covers 10 bases. The V and J ends lost 2 bases and 12 bases, in that order; junction bases with no gene match: 7. Germline-derived CDR1 and CDR2 are LNHDA and SQIVND (reference sequence). The CDR3 runs to 14 residues. The CDR3, as DNA: TGTGCCAGTAGTATACAAACCGGGACAGGGGACCAGCATTTT. Amino acid sequence: CASSIQTGTGDQHF.

This chain uses TRBV28 with TRBJ2-2; 9 bases are shared with TRBD1. This CDR3 has 13 residues. Germline trimming cut 11 bases from V and 3 bases from J; bases unmatched to any gene: 4. CDR1 is MDHEN, CDR2 SYDVKM, per germline. The CDR3 nucleotides read TGTGCCTGCCGGGACAGGGACACCGGGGAGCTGTTTTTT. This codes for CACRDRDTGELFF.

The V call is TRBV7-3, the J call TRBJ2-1; 8 positions agree with TRBD1. The J segment lost 6 bases and the V segment lost 0 bases, leaving 4 bases of the junction unmatched. This CDR3 comprises 15 residues. The V gene's germline CDR1 is SGHTA and CDR2 FQGTGA. Written as DNA, the CDR3 is TGTGCCAGCAGCTTAACGAAAACAGGGGGCAATGAGCAGTTCTTC. This sequence encodes CASSLTKTGGNEQFF.

A few counts support this clonotype. J is TRBJ2-6 and V is TRBV3-1; 7 bases line up with TRBD2. Germline CDR1 is LGHDT and CDR2 is YNNKEL (reference sequence). J was trimmed by 0 bases and V by 3 bases; bases with no gene match: 5. CDR3 size: 17 residues. The CDR3 DNA reads TGTGCCAGCAGCCATCAGCGGGATCCCTCTGGGGCCAACGTCCTGACTTTC. This translates into CASSHQRDPSGANVLTF.

On this clonotype: A far larger clone is one base from this, pointing to a likely read error. The V call is TRBV7-2, the J call TRBJ1-1; TRBD1 might be the D (5 bases). Germline V lookup: CDR1 SGHTA, CDR2 FQGNSA. The CDR3 extends over 15 amino acids. This CDR3 is CASSEFDSQNTEALF. The CDR3 DNA is TGTGCCAGCAGTGAATTCGACAGCCAGAACACTGAAGCTCTCTTT.

There are a few counts of this clonotype. One base away lies a much larger clone, so this may be a sequencing read error. The V and J genes are TRBV10-3 and TRBJ2-1; D may correspond to TRBD1 or TRBD2 (5 bases each). Looked up from germline, CDR1 is ENHRY and CDR2 is SYGVKD. V dropped 6 bases and J dropped 2 bases, with 20 bases sitting between them. The CDR3 spans 17 residues. For the CDR3, the DNA is TGTGCCATCAGGCCTCACCGAGGGGCCTCCCCCTACAATGAGCAGTTCTTC. Translated: CAIRPHRGASPYNEQFF.

This clonotype was seen only a few times. This chain links TRBV27 with TRBJ2-1, with 8 positions matching TRBD2. V lost 2 bases, J lost 7 bases, and 10 bases stayed unmatched. Germline V gene lookup returns CDR1 MNHEY and CDR2 SMNVEV (reference sequence). The CDR3 sequence is 16 residues long. CDR3 region: CASSLGGLGLGNEQFF. CDR3 coding DNA: TGTGCCAGCAGTTTAGGGGGGTTGGGACTAGGGAATGAGCAGTTCTTC.

DNA for the CDR3: TGTGCCAGCAGTTGGGGGGCCTGGGATGGCTACACCTTC. This sequence encodes CASSWGAWDGYTF. The rearrangement links TRBV28 to TRBJ1-2, with D maybe TRBD1 (6 bases). This CDR3 comprises 13 residues. The germline V and J ends were trimmed by 4 bases and 6 bases, with 12 bases remaining between them. Germline lookup yields CDR1 MDHEN and CDR2 SYDVKM.

This clonotype was detected ten times or more. V is TRBV12-3 or TRBV12-4 and J is TRBJ2-1, with 9 nucleotides matching TRBD2. The CDR3 covers 14 residues. V shed 7 bases and J 4 bases; nucleotides not matched to a gene: 5. This chain's CDR3 is CASTGTSYYNEQFF. The CDR3 DNA sequence: TGTGCCAGCACGGGGACTAGCTATTACAATGAGCAGTTCTTC.

This clonotype was seen at least ten times. The chain is built from TRBV30 and TRBJ2-3; TRBD2 aligns across 9 bases. CDR1 GTSNPN and CDR2 SVGIG come from the germline V gene (reference sequence). V lost 5 bases to trimming and J lost 4 bases; unmatched junction nucleotides: 4. This CDR3 is 13 amino acids long. CDR3 sequence: CAWALAGPDTQYF. As DNA, the CDR3 is TGTGCCTGGGCACTAGCGGGCCCAGATACGCAGTATTTT. The complete variable domain, with remaining parts taken from reference TRBV30 and TRBJ2-3, reads SQTIHQWPATLVQPVGSPLSLECTVEGTSNPNLYWYRQAAGRGLQLLFYSVGIGQISSEVPQNLSASRPQDRQFILSSKKLLLSDSGFYLCAWALAGPDTQYFGPGTRLTVL.

This clonotype was seen a handful of times. The CDR3 DNA reads as TGCGCCAGCAGCATCATTAGCGGGGGCTCCTACAATGAGCAGTTCTTC. It encodes CASSIISGGSYNEQFF. The chain joins TRBV5-1 to TRBJ2-1; TRBD2 matches at 9 bases. In germline, CDR1 is SGHRS, CDR2 YFSETQ. V was pared by 4 bases and J by 0 bases, with 5 bases of the junction left unmatched. This CDR3 contains 16 residues.

This clonotype was seen ten or more times. The chain is built from TRBV10-3 and TRBJ2-1; D uncertain. V lost 4 bases, J lost 5 bases, and 9 bases lay in between. CDR3 length: 13 amino acids. From germline, CDR1 is ENHRY and CDR2 SYGVKD. The DNA of the CDR3 is TGTGCCATCAGTGCTCGAGAAAACAATGAGCAGTTCTTC. Its translation: CAISARENNEQFF.

Points on this clonotype: An end of the junction differs from the germline gene, which may be a read error. CDR3 DNA sequence: TGTGCCAGCAGCAGACAGCCCAACACTGAAGCTCTCTTT. It yields the protein CASSRQPNTEALF. The rearrangement links TRBV25-1 to TRBJ1-1; a weak D match, TRBD1 (5 bases). CDR1 is MGHDK and CDR2 is SYGVNS in the germline V gene. There are 13 residues in the CDR3.

In its sample, this clonotype was seen many times. The chain is built from TRBV12-3 or TRBV12-4 and TRBJ2-7; D is uncertain. V shed 5 bases and J shed 6 bases, with 11 bases lying between them. The CDR3 extends over 12 amino acids. CDR3: CASSRSRTEQYF. For the CDR3, the DNA is TGTGCCAGCAGTCGTAGCCGGACCGAGCAGTACTTC.

V gene TRBV28 combines with J gene TRBJ2-5; 13 positions match TRBD2. Germline-derived CDR1 and CDR2 are MDHEN and SYDVKM. J was trimmed by 5 bases and V by 6 bases; bases with no gene match: 12. CDR3 size: 17 residues. CDR3 protein: CASSLIVLAGGQETQYF. Here the CDR3 DNA reads TGTGCCAGCAGCCTGATAGTACTAGCGGGAGGGCAGGAGACCCAGTACTTC.